This passage covers 4 T cell receptor beta chains from one sample sequenced in a study of blood T cell repertoires in COVID-19. The table came from immunoSEQ multiplex PCR; TCRdb's copy has only in-frame clones and leaves some out. This table has 250,000 to 300,000 clones, approximately 86% appearing once. Source material: PBMCs or T cells enriched from blood (not recorded which). Receptors were obtained from a woman aged 25 to 39 who had recovered from COVID-19.

This clone was counted once. The chain links TRBV28 to TRBJ1-1; the D is unclear. This CDR3 region has 14 residues. CDR1 MDHEN and CDR2 SYDVKM come from the germline V gene. V was shortened by 2 bases and J by 1 base, with 8 bases between the two germline ends. The CDR3 region has the DNA TGTGCCAGCAGTTTAATCTCAGGGAACACTGAAGCTTTCTTT. Its translation is CASSLISGNTEAFF.

The rearrangement links TRBV7-9 to TRBJ1-1; D is undetermined. CDR3 length equals 16 residues. Germline V CDR1 and CDR2: SEHNR, FQNEAQ (reference sequence). The ends were cut back, 4 bases at V and 4 bases at J, with 19 bases in the middle. This CDR3 reads CASSSPLKEVGTEAFF. The CDR3 region has the DNA TGTGCCAGCAGCTCTCCCCTGAAAGAGGTAGGCACTGAAGCTTTCTTT.

The V and J genes are TRBV5-1 and TRBJ1-3, with D perhaps matching TRBD1 (5 bases). The germline V and J ends were trimmed by 6 bases and 0 bases, with 10 bases remaining between them. The CDR3 length is 14 residues. Germline values: CDR1 SGHRS, CDR2 YFSETQ. CDR3 nucleotides: TGCGCCAGCATGACCGGGGGCTCTGGAAACACCATATATTTT. It yields the protein CASMTGGSGNTIYF.

The CDR3 region is CASSLQRNQPQHF. The DNA for the CDR3 is TGTGCCAGCAGCCTTCAGCGGAATCAGCCCCAGCATTTT. V is TRBV28 and J is TRBJ1-5; D remains unclear. Germline V gene data show CDR1 as MDHEN and CDR2 as SYDVKM. This CDR3 region has 13 residues. The V and J ends lost 6 bases and 4 bases respectively, with 10 bases between them.